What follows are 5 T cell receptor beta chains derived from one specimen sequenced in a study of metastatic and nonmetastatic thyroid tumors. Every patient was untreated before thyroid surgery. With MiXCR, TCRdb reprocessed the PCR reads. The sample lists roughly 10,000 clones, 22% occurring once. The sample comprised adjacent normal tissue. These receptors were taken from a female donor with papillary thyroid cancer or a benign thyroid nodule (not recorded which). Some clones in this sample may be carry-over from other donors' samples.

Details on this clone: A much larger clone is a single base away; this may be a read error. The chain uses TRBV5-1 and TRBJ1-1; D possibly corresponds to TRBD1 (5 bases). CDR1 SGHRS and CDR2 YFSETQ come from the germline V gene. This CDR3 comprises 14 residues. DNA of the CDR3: TGCGCCAGCAGCTCTGGGGCCGCGGGCACTGAAGCTCTCTTT. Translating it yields CASSSGAAGTEALF.

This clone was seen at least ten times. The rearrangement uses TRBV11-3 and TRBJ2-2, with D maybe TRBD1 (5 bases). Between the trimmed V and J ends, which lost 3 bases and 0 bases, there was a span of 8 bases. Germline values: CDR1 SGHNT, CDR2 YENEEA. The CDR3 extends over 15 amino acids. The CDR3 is CASSFSTANTGELFF. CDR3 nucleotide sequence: TGTGCCAGCAGCTTCTCGACAGCGAACACCGGGGAGCTGTTTTTT.

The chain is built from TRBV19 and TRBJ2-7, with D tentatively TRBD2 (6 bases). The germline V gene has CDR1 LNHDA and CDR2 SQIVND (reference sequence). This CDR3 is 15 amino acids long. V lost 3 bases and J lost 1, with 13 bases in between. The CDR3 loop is CASSIGNGLSYEQYF. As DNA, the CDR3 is TGTGCCAGTAGTATCGGGAATGGACTATCCTACGAGCAGTACTTC.

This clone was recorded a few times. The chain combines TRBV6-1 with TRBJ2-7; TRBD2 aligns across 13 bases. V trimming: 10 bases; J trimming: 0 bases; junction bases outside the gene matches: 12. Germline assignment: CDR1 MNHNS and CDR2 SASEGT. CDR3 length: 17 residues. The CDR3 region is CATATSGGPLSSYEQYF. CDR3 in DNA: TGTGCCACTGCGACTAGCGGGGGGCCCCTGAGCTCCTACGAGCAGTACTTC.

CDR3 nucleotide sequence: TGTGCCAGCAGTTACTCGGCGGGCAATATCTCACCCCTCCACTTT. It yields the protein CASSYSAGNISPLHF. This rearrangement joins TRBV6-2 or TRBV6-3 to TRBJ1-6; D ambiguous. Trimming stripped 0 bases from V and 10 bases from J, with 13 bases between. Germline loops: CDR1 MNHEY, CDR2 SVGEGT. This CDR3 spans 15 amino acids.